This T cell receptor (beta chain) stems from a study of lymphopenia after photon versus proton radiotherapy. The table came from immunoSEQ multiplex PCR; TCRdb's copy has only in-frame clones and leaves some out. Altogether roughly 53,000 clones are present, around 80% being singletons, with the ten largest covering over 25%. The sample in question was peripheral blood, obtained from a patient treated with photon-based radiotherapy. This TCR came from a man aged 45-65 years with gastric cancer.

The CDR3 bases are TGTGCCAGCTCACCACGAACAGCTCAAGAGACCCAGTACTTC. This encodes CASSPRTAQETQYF. V gene TRBV18 combines with J gene TRBJ2-5; D not resolved. CDR3 length equals 14 residues. Trimming removed 1 base from V and 2 bases from J, with 8 bases in between. The V gene's germline CDR1 is KGHSH and CDR2 LQKENI.